This T cell receptor (beta chain) was profiled in a study of cytomegalovirus exposure and HLA in healthy donors. Primers: 60 Vbeta forward and 13 Jbeta reverse. Assay: immunoSEQ multiplex PCR; the TCRdb copy retains only in-frame clones and omits some. The sample lists tens of thousands of clones, just under 75% occurring once. Study-wide findings and caveats: According to an earlier analysis, most TCR beta V segments yielded productive rearrangements about 90% or about 30% of the time. CMV serostatus was the only immune exposure information that was available. Analysis was performed later, and it showed HLA-associated TCR beta chains to be more clonally expanded than equally common others.

CDR1 and CDR2 (germline): SGDLS, YYNGEE. The V end lost 4 bases, the J end lost 7 bases, and 18 bases lay between the germline ends. The CDR3 loop spans 15 amino acids. Comment on this clone: What it recognizes is unknown.

Nominal health characterized the donors when sampled, though unrecorded immune exposures were likely. The receptor was derived from a man between 60 and 75 years old in good health and CMV-seronegative. J is TRBJ2-1 and V is TRBV9; D is perhaps TRBD2 (7 bases). Sequencing used PBMCs. The CDR3 nucleotides read TGTGCCAGCAGCCCCCGTTCCGGGGGGCTAAATGAGCAGTTCTTC. As protein: CASSPRSGGLNEQFF.